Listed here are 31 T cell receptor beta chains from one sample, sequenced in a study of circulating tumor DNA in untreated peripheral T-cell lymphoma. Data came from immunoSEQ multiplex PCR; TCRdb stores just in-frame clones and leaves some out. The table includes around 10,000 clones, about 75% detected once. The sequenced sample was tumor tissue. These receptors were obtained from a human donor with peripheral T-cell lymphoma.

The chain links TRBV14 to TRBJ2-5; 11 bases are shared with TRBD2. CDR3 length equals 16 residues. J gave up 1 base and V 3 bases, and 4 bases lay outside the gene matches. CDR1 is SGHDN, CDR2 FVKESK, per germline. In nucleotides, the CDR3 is TGTGCCAGCAGCCACCGACTAGCGGGGTCCCAAGAGACCCAGTACTTC. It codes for CASSHRLAGSQETQYF.

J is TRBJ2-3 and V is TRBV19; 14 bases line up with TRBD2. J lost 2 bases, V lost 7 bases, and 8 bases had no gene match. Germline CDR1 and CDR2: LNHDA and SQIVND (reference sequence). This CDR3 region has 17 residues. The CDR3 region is CASKGLAGGLYTDTQYF. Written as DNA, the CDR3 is TGTGCCAGTAAAGGACTAGCGGGGGGCCTCTACACAGATACGCAGTATTTT.

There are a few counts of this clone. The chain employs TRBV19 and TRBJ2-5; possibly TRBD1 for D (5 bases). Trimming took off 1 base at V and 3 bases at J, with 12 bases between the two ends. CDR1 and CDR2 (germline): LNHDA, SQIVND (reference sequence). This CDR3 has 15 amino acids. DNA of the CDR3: TGTGCCAGTAGTATAGTTGAAGGGGCAAAAGAGACCCAGTACTTC. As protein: CASSIVEGAKETQYF.

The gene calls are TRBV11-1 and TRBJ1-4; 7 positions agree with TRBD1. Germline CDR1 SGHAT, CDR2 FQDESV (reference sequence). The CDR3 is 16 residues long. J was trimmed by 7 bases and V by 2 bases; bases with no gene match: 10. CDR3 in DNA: TGTGCCAGCAGCTTAACCCGGCGGCAGGGGGTTGAAAAACTGTTTTTT. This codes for CASSLTRRQGVEKLFF.

The chain's CDR3 is CASSGDKADGYTF. In DNA, the CDR3 is TGTGCCAGCAGTGGGGACAAGGCAGATGGCTACACCTTC. The V call is TRBV2, the J call TRBJ1-2, with a possible D match to TRBD1 (6 bases). The V gene lost 4 bases and the J gene lost 6 bases, with 12 bases spanning the gap. CDR3 length: 13 amino acids. Germline V gives CDR1 SNHLY, CDR2 FYNNEI. Based on the CDR3 plus reference TRBV2 and TRBJ1-2, the full variable domain is EPEVTQTPSHQVTQMGQEVILRCVPISNHLYFYWYRQILGQKVEFLVSFYNNEISEKSEIFDDQFSVERPDGSNFTLKIRSTKLEDSAMYFCASSGDKADGYTFGSGTRLTVV.

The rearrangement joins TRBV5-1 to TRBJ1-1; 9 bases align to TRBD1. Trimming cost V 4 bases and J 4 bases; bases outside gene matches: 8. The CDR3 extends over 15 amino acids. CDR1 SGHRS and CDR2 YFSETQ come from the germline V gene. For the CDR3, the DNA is TGCGCCAGCAGCCACGGACAGGGGTCGGGCACTGAAGCTTTCTTT. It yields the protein CASSHGQGSGTEAFF.

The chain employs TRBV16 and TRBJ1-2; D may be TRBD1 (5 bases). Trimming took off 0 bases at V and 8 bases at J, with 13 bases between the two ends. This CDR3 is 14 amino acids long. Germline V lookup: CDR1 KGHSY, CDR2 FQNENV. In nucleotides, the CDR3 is TGTGCCAGCAGCCAATCAGGCCAGGGATCGGGCTACACCTTC. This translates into CASSQSGQGSGYTF.

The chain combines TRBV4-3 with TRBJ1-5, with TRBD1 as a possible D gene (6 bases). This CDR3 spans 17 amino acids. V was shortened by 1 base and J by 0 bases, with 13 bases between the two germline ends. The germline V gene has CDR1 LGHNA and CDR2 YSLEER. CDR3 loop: CASSQVMGRGSNQPQHF. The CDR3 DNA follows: TGCGCCAGCAGCCAAGTGATGGGCAGGGGTAGCAATCAGCCCCAGCATTTT.

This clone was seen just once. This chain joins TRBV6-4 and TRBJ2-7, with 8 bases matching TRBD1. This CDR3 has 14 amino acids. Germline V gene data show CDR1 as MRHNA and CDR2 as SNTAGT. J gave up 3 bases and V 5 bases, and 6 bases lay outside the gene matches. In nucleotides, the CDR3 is TGTGCCAGCAGTTCGTCAGGGGGCAACTACGAGCAGTACTTC. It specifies CASSSSGGNYEQYF.

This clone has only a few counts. The CDR3 is CASRRQGSQPQHF. CDR3 DNA sequence: TGTGCCAGTAGGAGACAGGGGAGTCAGCCCCAGCATTTT. The gene calls are TRBV19 and TRBJ1-5; 8 bases are a match to TRBD1. Trimming at V came to 6 bases and at J to 6 bases, leaving 4 bases not matched to a gene. The CDR3 totals 13 residues. CDR1 and CDR2 (germline): LNHDA, SQIVND (reference sequence).

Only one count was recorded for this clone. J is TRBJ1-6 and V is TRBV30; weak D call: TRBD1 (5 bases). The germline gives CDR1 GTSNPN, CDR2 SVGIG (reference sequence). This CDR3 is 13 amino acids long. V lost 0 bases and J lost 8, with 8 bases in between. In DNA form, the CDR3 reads TGTGCCTGGAGTGTCAGGGAGGATTCACCCCTCCACTTT. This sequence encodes CAWSVREDSPLHF.

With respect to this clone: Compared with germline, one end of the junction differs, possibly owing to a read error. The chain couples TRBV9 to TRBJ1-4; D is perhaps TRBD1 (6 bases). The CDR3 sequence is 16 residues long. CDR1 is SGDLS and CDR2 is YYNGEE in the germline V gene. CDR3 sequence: CASSPGTSATNEKLFF. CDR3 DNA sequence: TGTGCCAGCAGCCCGGGGACATCCGCAACTAATGAAAAATTGTTTTTT.

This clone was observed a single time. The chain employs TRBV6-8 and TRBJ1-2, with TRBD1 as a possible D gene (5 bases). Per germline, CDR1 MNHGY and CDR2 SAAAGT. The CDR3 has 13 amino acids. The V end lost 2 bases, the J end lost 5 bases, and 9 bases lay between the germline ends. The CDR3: CASSYRDGYGYTF. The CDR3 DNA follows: TGTGCCAGCAGTTACCGGGACGGGTATGGCTACACCTTC.

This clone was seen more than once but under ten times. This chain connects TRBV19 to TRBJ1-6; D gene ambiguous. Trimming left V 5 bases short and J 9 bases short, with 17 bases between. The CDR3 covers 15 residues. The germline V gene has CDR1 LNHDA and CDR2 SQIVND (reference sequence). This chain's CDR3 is CASSSYRQNSSPLHF. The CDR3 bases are TGTGCCAGTAGTTCGTACAGACAAAACAGTTCACCCCTCCACTTT. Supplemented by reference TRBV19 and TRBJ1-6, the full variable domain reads DGGITQSPKYLFRKEGQNVTLSCEQNLNHDAMYWYRQDPGQGLRLIYYSQIVNDFQKGDIAEGYSVSREKKESFPLTVTSAQKNPTAFYLCASSSYRQNSSPLHFGNGTRLTVT.

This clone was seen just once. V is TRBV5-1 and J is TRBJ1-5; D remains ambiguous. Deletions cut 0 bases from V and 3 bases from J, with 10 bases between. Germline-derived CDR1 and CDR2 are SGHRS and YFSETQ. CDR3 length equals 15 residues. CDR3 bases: TGCGCCAGCAGCTTGGCCGGGGTCGTCAATCAGCCCCAGCATTTT. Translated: CASSLAGVVNQPQHF.

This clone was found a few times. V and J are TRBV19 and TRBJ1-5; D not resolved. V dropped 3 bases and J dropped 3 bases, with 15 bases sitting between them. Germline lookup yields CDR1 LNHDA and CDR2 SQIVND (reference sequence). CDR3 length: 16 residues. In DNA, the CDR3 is TGTGCCAGTAGTATTCCCGGTGGTATGAACAATCAGCCCCAGCATTTT. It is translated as CASSIPGGMNNQPQHF. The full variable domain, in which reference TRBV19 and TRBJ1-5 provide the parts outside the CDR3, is DGGITQSPKYLFRKEGQNVTLSCEQNLNHDAMYWYRQDPGQGLRLIYYSQIVNDFQKGDIAEGYSVSREKKESFPLTVTSAQKNPTAFYLCASSIPGGMNNQPQHFGDGTRLSIL.

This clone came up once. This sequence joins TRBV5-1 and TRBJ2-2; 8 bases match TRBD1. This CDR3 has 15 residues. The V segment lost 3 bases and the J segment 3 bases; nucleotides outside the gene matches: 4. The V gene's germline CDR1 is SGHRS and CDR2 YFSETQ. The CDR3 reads CASSSGTGYTGELFF. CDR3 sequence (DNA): TGCGCCAGCAGCTCCGGGACAGGCTACACCGGGGAGCTGTTTTTT.

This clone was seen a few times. This CDR3 is CASSITQAAYEQYF. In nucleotides, the CDR3 is TGTGCCAGTAGTATTACGCAGGCGGCGTACGAGCAGTACTTC. The chain links TRBV19 to TRBJ2-7, with D unresolved. The CDR3 runs 14 residues. Trimming stripped 3 bases from V and 4 bases from J, with 13 bases between. Germline V CDR1 and CDR2: LNHDA, SQIVND (reference sequence).

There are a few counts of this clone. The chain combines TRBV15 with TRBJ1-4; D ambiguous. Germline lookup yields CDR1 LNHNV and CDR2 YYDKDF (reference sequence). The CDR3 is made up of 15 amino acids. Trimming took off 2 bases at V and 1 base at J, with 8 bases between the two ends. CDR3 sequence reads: CATSRRTVTNEKLFF. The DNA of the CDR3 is TGTGCCACCAGCAGACGGACGGTAACTAATGAAAAACTGTTTTTT.

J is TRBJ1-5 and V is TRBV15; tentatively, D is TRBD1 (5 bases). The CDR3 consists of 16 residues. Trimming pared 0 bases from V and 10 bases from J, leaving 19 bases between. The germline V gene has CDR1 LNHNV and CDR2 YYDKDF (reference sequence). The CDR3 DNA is TGTGCCACCAGCAGAGATCCGAGCATTTCACAGGTCCCCCAGCATTTT. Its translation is CATSRDPSISQVPQHF.

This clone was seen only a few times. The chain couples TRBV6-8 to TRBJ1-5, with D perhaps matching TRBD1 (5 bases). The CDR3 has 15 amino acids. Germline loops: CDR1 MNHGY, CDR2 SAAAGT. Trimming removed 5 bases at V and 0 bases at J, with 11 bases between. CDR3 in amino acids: CASSRGLDSNQPQHF. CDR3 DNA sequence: TGTGCCAGCAGTAGGGGACTGGATAGCAATCAGCCCCAGCATTTT.

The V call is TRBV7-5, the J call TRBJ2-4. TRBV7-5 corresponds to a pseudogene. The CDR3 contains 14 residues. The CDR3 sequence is CASSPGLAKNIQYF. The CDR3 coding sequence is TGTGCCAGCAGCCCGGGCCTAGCCAAAAACATTCAGTACTTC.

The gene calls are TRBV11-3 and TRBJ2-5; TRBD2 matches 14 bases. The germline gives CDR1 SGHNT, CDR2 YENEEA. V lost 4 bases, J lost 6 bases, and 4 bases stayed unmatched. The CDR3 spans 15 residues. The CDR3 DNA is TGTGCCAGCAGCTCGGGACTAGCGGGGGTGAAGACCCAGTACTTC. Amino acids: CASSSGLAGVKTQYF.

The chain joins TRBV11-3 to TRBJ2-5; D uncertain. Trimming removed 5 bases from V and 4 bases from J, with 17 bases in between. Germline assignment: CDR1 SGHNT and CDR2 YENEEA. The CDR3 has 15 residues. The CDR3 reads CASSPRGDFRETQYF. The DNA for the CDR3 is TGTGCCAGCAGCCCCCGAGGAGATTTCAGAGAGACCCAGTACTTC.

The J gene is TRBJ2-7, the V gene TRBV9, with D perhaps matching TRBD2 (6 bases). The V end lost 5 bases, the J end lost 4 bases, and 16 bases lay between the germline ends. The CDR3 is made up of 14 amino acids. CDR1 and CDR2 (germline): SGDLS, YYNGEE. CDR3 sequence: CASSVLGGAYEQYF. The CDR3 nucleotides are TGTGCCAGCAGTGTCCTGGGGGGAGCGTACGAGCAGTACTTC.

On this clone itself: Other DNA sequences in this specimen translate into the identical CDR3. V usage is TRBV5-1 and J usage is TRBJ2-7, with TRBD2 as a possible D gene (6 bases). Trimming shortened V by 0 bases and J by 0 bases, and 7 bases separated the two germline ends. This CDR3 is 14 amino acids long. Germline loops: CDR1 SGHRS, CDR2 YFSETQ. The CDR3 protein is CASSLAGSSYEQYF. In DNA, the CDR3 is TGCGCCAGCAGCTTGGCCGGGAGCTCCTACGAGCAGTACTTC. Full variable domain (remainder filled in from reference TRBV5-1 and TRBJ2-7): KAGVTQTPRYLIKTRGQQVTLSCSPISGHRSVSWYQQTPGQGLQFLFEYFSETQRNKGNFPGRFSGRQFSNSRSEMNVSTLELGDSALYLCASSLAGSSYEQYFGPGTRLTVT.

The CDR3 here is CASSFTLHGGSNQPQHF. The CDR3 DNA sequence: TGTGCCAGCAGTTTCACCCTCCACGGTGGGAGCAATCAGCCCCAGCATTTT. The V call is TRBV6-8, the J call TRBJ1-5, with D uncertain. The CDR3 extends over 17 amino acids. Germline CDR1 is MNHGY and CDR2 is SAAAGT. V was clipped by 4 bases and J by 1 base, with 17 bases between them.

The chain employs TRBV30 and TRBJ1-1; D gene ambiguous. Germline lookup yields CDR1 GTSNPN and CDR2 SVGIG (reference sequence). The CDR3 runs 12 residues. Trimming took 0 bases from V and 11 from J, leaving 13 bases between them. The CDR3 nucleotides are TGTGCCTGGAGTGTAGGGAGGGCGGGGGCTTTCTTT. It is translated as CAWSVGRAGAFF.

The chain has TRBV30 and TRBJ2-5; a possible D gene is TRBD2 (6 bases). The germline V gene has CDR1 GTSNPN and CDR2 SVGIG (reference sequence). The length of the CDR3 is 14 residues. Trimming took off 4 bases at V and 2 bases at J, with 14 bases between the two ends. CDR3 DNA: TGTGCCTGGAACTTGGTGGCGGGGCAAGAGACCCAGTACTTC. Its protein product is CAWNLVAGQETQYF.

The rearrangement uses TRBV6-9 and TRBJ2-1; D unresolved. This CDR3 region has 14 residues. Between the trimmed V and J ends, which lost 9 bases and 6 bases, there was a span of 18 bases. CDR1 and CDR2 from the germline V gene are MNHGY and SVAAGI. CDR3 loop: CASRSPGATNEQFF. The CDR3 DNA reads TGTGCCAGTCGTAGCCCTGGCGCAACCAATGAGCAGTTCTTC.

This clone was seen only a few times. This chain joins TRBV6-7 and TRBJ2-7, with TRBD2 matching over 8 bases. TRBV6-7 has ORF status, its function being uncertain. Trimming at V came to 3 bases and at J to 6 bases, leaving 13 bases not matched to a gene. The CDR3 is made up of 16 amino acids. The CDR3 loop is CASSYYSGTSSGEQYF. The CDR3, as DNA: TGTGCCAGCAGTTATTATAGCGGGACCTCCTCCGGCGAGCAGTACTTC.